These 8 T cell receptor beta chains originate from one sample sequenced in a study of T cells in Graves' hyperthyroidism and ophthalmopathy. Researchers took RNA transcripts and amplified the TCR beta CDR3 regions from them. Using the HTBI primer set, a first-round RT-PCR was run on the TCR CDR3. TCRdb processed the multiplex PCR reads anew with MiXCR; each CDR3 protein has one entry. There are nearly 600,000 distinct CDR3 sequences in the sample; approximately 15% occur only once, and 7% to 9% lies in the top ten. Material: blood. All receptors come from a woman aged 18-30 years with Graves' ophthalmopathy.

The chain links TRBV20-1 to TRBJ2-2; 16 bases align to TRBD2. Per the germline V gene, CDR1 is DFQATT and CDR2 is SNEGSKA (reference sequence). The CDR3 is 16 residues long. V shed 6 bases, J shed 10 bases, and the junction held 11 bases outside the gene matches. CDR3 coding DNA: TGCAGTGCCTCTACGGGACTAGCGGGAGGGGGCGAGGAGCTGTTTTTT. Amino acid sequence: CSASTGLAGGGEELFF.

Comment on this clonotype: It may be a read error: a sequence one base away is much more abundant. The chain has TRBV20-1 and TRBJ2-1; a weak D match, TRBD2 (6 bases). The J call may not be correct, given that the DNA end is closer to TRBJ2-7. Germline loops: CDR1 DFQATT, CDR2 SNEGSKA (reference sequence). The CDR3 length is 13 residues. The CDR3 DNA reads as TGCAGTGCTAGGCTAGCGAACTACAATGAGCAGTACTTC. Its protein product is CSARLANYNEQYF.

The chain uses TRBV9 and TRBJ2-1; D not resolved. The CDR3 runs 13 residues. Trimming pared 0 bases from V and 5 bases from J, leaving 6 bases between. CDR1 and CDR2 (germline): SGDLS, YYNGEE. DNA for the CDR3: TGTGCCAGCAGCGTAGGACAAAACAATGAGCAGTTCTTC. Translation: CASSVGQNNEQFF.

This clonotype was seen ten or more times. The chain employs TRBV11-2 and TRBJ2-5; 8 bases align to TRBD2. This CDR3 spans 15 amino acids. The V gene end was trimmed by 1 base and the J gene end by 5 bases; junction bases not matched to a gene: 6. The germline gives CDR1 SGHAT, CDR2 FQNNGV. CDR3 sequence reads: CASSLGAGGMETQYF. The CDR3 coding sequence is TGTGCCAGCAGCTTAGGGGCGGGAGGAATGGAGACCCAGTACTTC. The variable domain in full, with the rest retrieved from reference TRBV11-2 and TRBJ2-5, is EAGVAQSPRYKIIEKRQSVAFWCNPISGHATLYWYQQILGQGPKLLIQFQNNGVVDDSQLPKDRFSAERLKGVDSTLKIQPAKLEDSAVYLCASSLGAGGMETQYFGPGTRLLVL.

This clonotype was counted many times. The V call is TRBV30, the J call TRBJ1-4, with TRBD1 as a possible D gene (5 bases). The V gene lost 0 bases and the J gene lost 8 bases, with 19 bases spanning the gap. This CDR3 comprises 16 residues. CDR1 GTSNPN and CDR2 SVGIG come from the germline V gene (reference sequence). In DNA, the CDR3 is TGTGCCTGGAGTGTACCACCCCAGGGCGAGGCAGAAAAACTGTTTTTT. This gives the protein CAWSVPPQGEAEKLFF.

This clonotype was observed at least ten times. V usage is TRBV19 and J usage is TRBJ1-1; no reliable D call. The CDR3 has 14 residues. V was cut by 6 bases and J by 1 base, with 12 bases left in between. Germline V gives CDR1 LNHDA, CDR2 SQIVND (reference sequence). The CDR3 sequence: CASRTRVGNTEAFF. CDR3 coding DNA: TGTGCCAGTAGAACTAGGGTCGGGAACACTGAAGCTTTCTTT.

The chain employs TRBV6-1 and TRBJ1-2; D is undetermined. CDR3 length: 16 amino acids. The ends were cut back, 6 bases at V and 0 bases at J, with 17 bases in the middle. Germline V gene lookup returns CDR1 MNHNS and CDR2 SASEGT. CDR3 in amino acids: CASSPVLEDTNYGYTF. CDR3 DNA sequence: TGTGCCAGCAGCCCCGTTCTTGAGGATACTAACTATGGCTACACCTTC.

This clonotype has a count of ten or more. CDR3 coding DNA: TGTGCCAGCTCCCTCACCGGGGGCAAGACAGATACGCAGTATTTT. It yields the protein CASSLTGGKTDTQYF. V gene TRBV18 combines with J gene TRBJ2-3; D may correspond to TRBD1 or TRBD2 (6 bases each). The CDR3 contains 15 residues. Trimming took 6 bases from V and 3 from J, leaving 16 bases between them. The V gene's germline CDR1 is KGHSH and CDR2 LQKENI.